A selection of T cell receptor beta chains follows, all from one sample in a study of blood T cell repertoires in COVID-19. Assay used: immunoSEQ multiplex PCR; TCRdb lists only in-frame clones, some missing. The table shows 180,000 or so clones, with 90% occurring only once. The specimen sequenced was peripheral blood. These receptors all come from a man aged 45-65 years with acute or convalescent COVID-19. CDR3s include the opening cysteine and the closing phenylalanine or tryptophan. The order of the fields is J gene, clone size, D gene, V gene, CDR3 DNA, CDR3 protein. A D gene is named only where the DNA matches it firmly. The listing skips clone size in some rows; elsewhere it reads once, few, many or a size class.

TRBJ2-1	.	.	TRBV19	TGTGCCACCGCGGACGGACTCCCCAATGAGCAGTTCTTC	CATADGLPNEQFF
TRBJ1-4	.	TRBD1	TRBV7-9	TGTGCCAGCAGCTGGGGACAGGGGGCGACTAATGAAAAACTGTTTTTT	CASSWGQGATNEKLFF
TRBJ2-5	.	.	TRBV7-3	TGTGCCAGCAGCCCCCAGCGGGCAGACCAAGAGACCCAGTACTTC	CASSPQRADQETQYF
TRBJ1-5	.	.	TRBV3-1/TRBV3-2	TGTGCCAGCAGCCAAGATCTTACAGGCACTCAGCCCCAGCATTTT	CASSQDLTGTQPQHF
TRBJ1-2	.	.	TRBV7-2	TGTGCCAGCAGCTTATCGGCAGTATTTGAGGACTATGGCTACACCTTC	CASSLSAVFEDYGYTF
TRBJ1-4	once	.	TRBV18	TGTGCCAGCTCACCGGGACAAGCTAATGAAAAACTGTTTTTT	CASSPGQANEKLFF
TRBJ2-3	once	.	TRBV19	TGTGCCAGTAGTATAGGGGGCGGTGGCGTGAGCACAGATACGCAGTATTTT	CASSIGGGGVSTDTQYF
TRBJ2-5	.	TRBD2	TRBV7-9	TGTGCCAGCAGCCTAGGGACTAGCGGGAGTTTGAGGGAGACCCAGTACTTC	CASSLGTSGSLRETQYF
TRBJ1-4	.	.	TRBV7-9	TGTGCCAGCAGCTTATTTGCAGGGTATAAACTGTTTTTT	CASSLFAGYKLFF
TRBJ2-7	.	.	TRBV27	TGTGCCAGCAGTCCCCTGTCCCGGGACATTTACGAGCAGTACTTC	CASSPLSRDIYEQYF
TRBJ1-1	.	.	TRBV15	TGTGCCACCAGCAGAGTTTCCGACCTAGGCGCTTTCTTT	CATSRVSDLGAFF
TRBJ2-1	.	.	TRBV7-8	TGTGCCAGCAGCTTAACCATGACTAGGGAGGAGTTCTTC	CASSLTMTREEFF
TRBJ1-6	.	TRBD1	TRBV28	TGTGCCAGCAGGCGACGTCGGGCAGGGGGCGTATCACCCCTCCACTTT	CASRRRRAGGVSPLHF
TRBJ2-3	.	TRBD2	TRBV7-2	TGTGCCAGCAGCAAACTAGCGGGAGGGACTAGCACAGATACGCAGTATTTT	CASSKLAGGTSTDTQYF
TRBJ2-5	.	.	TRBV29-1	TGCAGCGTCGGGGGCAGGGGGGAGACCCAGTACTTC	CSVGGRGETQYF